The rows below give T cell receptor beta chains drawn from one sample of a study of blood T cell repertoires in COVID-19. The table came from immunoSEQ multiplex PCR; TCRdb's copy has only in-frame clones and leaves some out. The sample contains 250,000 to 300,000 clones, approximately 79% of which appear only once. Sequenced: PBMCs or T cells enriched from blood (not recorded which). The receptors come from a man aged 25 to 40 with acute COVID-19. CDR3s include the opening cysteine and the closing phenylalanine or tryptophan. Fields, in order: clone size, J gene, D gene, V gene, CDR3 protein, CDR3 DNA. D genes are given only for firm matches. Size values are once, few and many counts, or a class for expanded clones, and some rows have none.

.,TRBJ1-1,.,TRBV6-5,CASGSSGNTEAFF,TGTGCCAGCGGGAGTTCAGGGAACACTGAAGCTTTCTTT
.,TRBJ2-2,.,TRBV6-1,CASSALGPAGTGELFF,TGTGCCAGCAGTGCTCTGGGCCCGGCAGGGACCGGGGAGCTGTTTTTT
.,TRBJ2-3,.,TRBV5-1,CASSDGRFISEQTPDTQYF,TGCGCCAGCAGCGACGGCCGGTTTATATCGGAGCAAACTCCAGATACGCAGTATTTT
.,TRBJ2-5,TRBD1,TRBV18,CASSQTGTGRRTQYF,TGTGCCAGCTCACAGACCGGGACAGGTCGGCGGACCCAGTACTTC
.,TRBJ1-1,.,TRBV28,CASQGPTEAFF,TGTGCCAGCCAGGGCCCCACTGAAGCTTTCTTT
.,TRBJ2-5,.,TRBV5-4,CASSKATGKETQYF,TGTGCCAGCAGCAAAGCGACGGGGAAAGAGACCCAGTACTTC
.,TRBJ2-5,TRBD1,TRBV18,CASSWGQPTGKETQYF,TGTGCCAGCTCATGGGGACAGCCGACGGGTAAAGAGACCCAGTACTTC
.,TRBJ1-4,TRBD1,TRBV7-6,CASSLAQGGGKLFF,TGTGCCAGCAGCTTAGCACAGGGGGGAGGAAAACTGTTTTTT
.,TRBJ2-2,TRBD2,TRBV11-2,CASLSLIGGAYYTGELFF,TGTGCCAGTCTCTCACTTATCGGGGGGGCCTACTACACCGGGGAGCTGTTTTTT
.,TRBJ1-3,.,TRBV5-3,CARSWGGPGNTIYF,TGTGCCAGAAGCTGGGGAGGTCCTGGAAACACCATATATTTT
.,TRBJ2-2,TRBD2,TRBV3-1/TRBV3-2,CASSPTSGRGVLFF,TGTGCCAGCAGCCCGACTAGCGGGAGAGGTGTGCTGTTTTTT
.,TRBJ2-1,.,TRBV5-1,CASSLEDSSYNEQFF,TGTGCCAGCAGCTTGGAGGACAGCTCCTACAATGAGCAGTTCTTC
once,TRBJ2-4,TRBD2,TRBV9,CASSVGGGEGSDIQYF,TGTGCCAGCAGCGTAGGAGGAGGGGAGGGCTCGGACATTCAGTACTTC
.,TRBJ2-1,TRBD1,TRBV9,CASSVGGGLGNEQFF,TGTGCCAGCAGCGTAGGAGGGGGCCTTGGGAATGAGCAGTTCTTC
.,TRBJ1-4,.,TRBV6-5,CASSPGLKNEKLFF,TGTGCCAGCAGTCCGGGACTTAAAAATGAAAAACTGTTTTTT
.,TRBJ1-4,.,TRBV9,CASSVDPFGGLGEKLFF,TGTGCCAGCAGCGTAGACCCCTTCGGGGGGTTGGGGGAAAAACTGTTTTTT
once,TRBJ2-1,.,TRBV20-1,CSASPGDEQFF,TGCAGTGCTAGTCCGGGGGATGAGCAGTTCTTC
few,TRBJ1-2,.,TRBV28,CASSLLSGIRDYGYTF,TGTGCCAGCAGTTTATTGTCAGGAATCAGGGACTATGGCTACACCTTC
.,TRBJ1-2,.,TRBV5-4,CASSPEGLYGYTF,TGTGCCAGCAGCCCCGAGGGCCTCTATGGCTACACCTTC
.,TRBJ2-3,.,TRBV11-3,CASSRDGTDTQYF,TGTGCCAGCAGCCGGGATGGCACAGATACGCAGTATTTT
.,TRBJ2-1,.,TRBV19,CASSRLVVRDTLYNEQFF,TGTGCCAGTAGTAGGCTTGTGGTCCGGGACACCTTATACAATGAGCAGTTCTTC
.,TRBJ2-2,.,TRBV9,CASSDRRAGPGELFF,TGTGCCAGCAGCGATAGGAGGGCCGGTCCCGGGGAGCTGTTTTTT
.,TRBJ1-2,TRBD1,TRBV23-1,CASSQSAGTGGSSDGYTF,TGCGCCAGCAGTCAGTCGGCCGGGACAGGGGGTTCTAGCGATGGCTACACCTTC
.,TRBJ2-3,.,TRBV6-5,CASSPIPTDTQYF,TGTGCCAGCAGTCCCATCCCCACAGATACGCAGTATTTT
many,TRBJ2-2,TRBD1,TRBV6-5,CASTEGQPNTGELFF,TGTGCCAGCACAGAGGGACAGCCGAACACCGGGGAGCTGTTTTTT
.,TRBJ2-1,.,TRBV27,CASSSFHEQFF,TGTGCCAGCAGTTCTTTCCATGAGCAGTTCTTC
.,TRBJ1-1,TRBD1,TRBV2,CASDRGVLDTEAFF,TGTGCCAGCGACAGGGGTGTGTTGGACACTGAAGCTTTCTTT
.,TRBJ1-3,.,TRBV19,CASMFRSSGNTIYF,TGTGCCAGTATGTTTCGCAGCTCTGGAAACACCATATATTTT
once,TRBJ1-4,.,TRBV4-3,CASSQELLPASEKLFF,TGCGCCAGCAGCCAAGAACTTCTTCCCGCTAGCGAAAAACTGTTTTTT
.,TRBJ2-4,.,TRBV28,CASSLWGDQGNIQYF,TGTGCCAGCAGTTTATGGGGAGACCAAGGGAACATTCAGTACTTC
.,TRBJ2-1,TRBD2,TRBV15,CATSRDRSYGAGASNEQFF,TGTGCCACCAGCAGAGATAGAAGCTATGGAGCGGGGGCCTCTAATGAGCAGTTCTTC
.,TRBJ2-3,.,TRBV18,CASSPPDYRDTQYF,TGTGCCAGTTCACCACCCGATTACAGAGATACGCAGTATTTT
.,TRBJ2-1,.,TRBV5-1,CASSLPNNEQFF,TGTGCCAGCAGCTTGCCCAACAATGAGCAGTTCTTC
.,TRBJ2-1,TRBD2,TRBV9,CASERGGPTSNEQFF,TGTGCCAGTGAGCGGGGGGGACCCACTTCCAATGAGCAGTTCTTC
.,TRBJ2-6,.,TRBV10-2,CAMHRESSGANVLTF,TGCGCCATGCATCGCGAGAGCTCTGGGGCCAACGTCCTGACTTTC
once,TRBJ2-1,.,TRBV7-9,CASSLSGGTYNEQFF,TGTGCCAGCAGCTTAAGTGGGGGGACCTACAATGAGCAGTTCTTC
.,TRBJ2-1,TRBD2,TRBV10-3,CAISASSGREGEQFF,TGTGCCATCAGTGCCTCTAGCGGGAGAGAAGGAGAGCAGTTCTTC
.,TRBJ1-3,.,TRBV7-9,CASRTAGRNTIYF,TGTGCCAGCCGGACGGCGGGGCGAAACACCATATATTTT
few,TRBJ1-4,.,TRBV11-3,CASSQRGKSLNEKLFF,TGTGCCAGCAGTCAACGGGGGAAGTCCCTGAATGAAAAACTGTTTTTT
.,TRBJ2-6,.,TRBV5-4,CASSSGQSRSGSGANVLTF,TGTGCCAGCAGCTCGGGACAATCAAGATCTGGCTCTGGGGCCAACGTCCTGACTTTC
once,TRBJ2-2,.,TRBV6-5,CASRTWTNTGELFF,TGTGCCAGCAGAACTTGGACTAACACCGGGGAGCTGTTTTTT
.,TRBJ2-1,TRBD2,TRBV10-3,CAIRPGLAGGSSYNEQFF,TGTGCCATCAGGCCGGGACTAGCGGGCGGAAGCTCCTACAATGAGCAGTTCTTC
.,TRBJ1-3,TRBD1,TRBV2,CATKDRVSGNTIYF,TGTGCCACCAAGGACAGGGTGTCCGGAAACACCATATATTTT
once,TRBJ1-2,.,TRBV5-1,CASSSTDSGFYGYTF,TGCGCCAGCAGCTCCACGGACAGCGGTTTCTATGGCTACACCTTC